This T cell receptor (beta chain) was captured in a study of blood T cell repertoires in COVID-19. This study enrolled people aged about 18 to 95 from approximately 24 US geographic areas. In the authors' workflow: Reference gene primer amplification gave estimated nucleated cell counts. Repertoires were generated with immunoSEQ multiplex PCR, while TCRdb's copy carries only in-frame clones and drops some. Clone size and V and J calls were adopted from that table, with D and trimming inferred from the DNA. The sample consists of around 130,000 clones, less than 90% of them appearing once. The CDR3 covers 13 residues. Trimming pared 6 bases from V and 8 bases from J, leaving 14 bases between. The germline V gene has CDR1 PRHDT and CDR2 FYEKMQ (reference sequence).

Material for sequencing was PBMCs or T cells enriched from blood (not recorded which). This sequence joins TRBV13 and TRBJ2-1; D might be TRBD2 (7 bases). The receptor's source is a young woman who had recovered from COVID-19. The CDR3 bases are TGTGCCAGCAGAACGAGGGGGGGGCATGAGCAGTTCTTC. Encoded protein: CASRTRGGHEQFF. Drawing the rest from reference TRBV13 and TRBJ2-1, the complete variable domain is AAGVIQSPRHLIKEKRETATLKCYPIPRHDTVYWYQQGPGQDPQFLISFYEKMQSDKGSIPDRFSAQQFSDYHSELNMSSLELGDSALYFCASRTRGGHEQFFGPGTRLTVL.